The 32 T cell receptor beta chains below come from one sample, sequenced in a study of blood T cells in healthy people across ages. Alongside a J-beta primer mix, a sample-barcoded 5' primer served in a second PCR lasting about 7 to 12 cycles. MiXCR, applied by TCRdb to the 5' RACE reads, yields one record per CDR3 protein. The sample contains about 600,000 distinct CDR3 sequences, around 50% of which appear only once. The sample taken for sequencing was blood. These receptor sequences come from a man older than 75 in good health.

In its sample, this clonotype was seen many times. V is TRBV7-9 and J is TRBJ2-5; D possibly corresponds to TRBD1 (6 bases). The CDR3 has 14 residues. CDR1 is SEHNR and CDR2 is FQNEAQ in the germline V gene (reference sequence). Trimming took off 5 bases at V and 4 bases at J, with 14 bases between the two ends. In DNA form, the CDR3 reads TGTGCCAGCAGCACGCAACAGGGCGGAGAGACCCAGTACTTC. Protein product: CASSTQQGGETQYF.

This clonotype appeared a few times. The chain uses TRBV9 and TRBJ2-7; 10 positions match TRBD2. J was trimmed by 2 bases and V by 2 bases; bases with no gene match: 4. There are 15 residues in the CDR3. CDR1 SGDLS and CDR2 YYNGEE come from the germline V gene. The CDR3 reads CASSVGLAEAYEQYF. The DNA for the CDR3 is TGTGCCAGCAGCGTCGGACTAGCGGAAGCCTACGAGCAGTACTTC.

The V gene is TRBV30, the J gene TRBJ1-2, with D unresolved. Germline CDR1 reads GTSNPN; CDR2 reads SVGIG (reference sequence). The CDR3 sequence is 12 residues long. The V end was cut by 1 base, the J end by 5 bases, with 8 bases between. CDR3 nucleotides: TGTGCCTGGAGTGCGGCAGCTTATGGCTACACCTTC. It is translated as CAWSAAAYGYTF.

The chain links TRBV5-1 to TRBJ1-1; D is perhaps TRBD1 (6 bases). Per the germline V gene, CDR1 is SGHRS and CDR2 is YFSETQ. This CDR3 contains 15 residues. The V end was cut by 2 bases, the J end by 0 bases, with 11 bases between. This CDR3 reads CASSLGGRMNTEAFF. The CDR3 nucleotides read TGCGCCAGCAGCTTAGGGGGGCGCATGAACACTGAAGCTTTCTTT.

The rearrangement joins TRBV20-1 to TRBJ2-5; TRBD1 matches 8 bases. CDR3 length equals 17 residues. Germline V CDR1 and CDR2: DFQATT, SNEGSKA (reference sequence). V lost 1 base, J lost 2 bases, and 12 bases stayed unmatched. CDR3 bases: TGCAGTGCTAGAGCTCCCAGGGGGCGGCCCCCACAAGAGACCCAGTACTTC. Its protein is CSARAPRGRPPQETQYF.

The V gene is TRBV10-3, the J gene TRBJ2-3, with TRBD1 matching 10 bases. J was trimmed by 7 bases and V by 5 bases; bases with no gene match: 18. This CDR3 has 18 amino acids. The germline V gene has CDR1 ENHRY and CDR2 SYGVKD. CDR3 residues: CAISPNQNRDRGENTQYF. CDR3 sequence (DNA): TGTGCCATCAGTCCGAACCAAAACCGGGACAGGGGTGAAAATACGCAGTATTTT.

This chain links TRBV3-1 with TRBJ2-1, with D possibly matching TRBD2 (5 bases). The CDR3 is made up of 13 amino acids. V lost 3 bases, J lost 10 bases, and 13 bases lay in between. CDR1 and CDR2 from the germline V gene are LGHDT and YNNKEL (reference sequence). The CDR3 protein is CASSHRRLQEQFF. CDR3 in DNA: TGTGCCAGCAGCCATCGGCGACTACAGGAGCAGTTCTTC.

The chain links TRBV29-1 to TRBJ2-1; 8 bases map to TRBD1. The J segment lost 7 bases and the V segment lost 2 bases, leaving 16 bases of the junction unmatched. The length of the CDR3 is 17 residues. CDR1 and CDR2 (germline): SQVTM, ANQGSEA. In DNA, the CDR3 is TGCAGCGTTGAAACAGGGGGTGTGGCTGAACGAGGGAATGAGCAGTTCTTC. Residues: CSVETGGVAERGNEQFF.

This clonotype was picked up a small number of times. The rearrangement links TRBV20-1 to TRBJ2-1; D call uncertain. Looked up from germline, CDR1 is DFQATT and CDR2 is SNEGSKA (reference sequence). V dropped 3 bases and J dropped 5 bases, with 5 bases sitting between them. This CDR3 has 11 residues. CDR3 sequence: CSARINNEQFF. The CDR3, as DNA: TGCAGTGCTAGGATAAACAATGAGCAGTTCTTC.

This clonotype was detected once. Its ends do not fully match the called genes, so a read error is possible. This chain links TRBV6-2 or TRBV6-3 with TRBJ1-5; D is undetermined. Germline CDR1 is MNHEY and CDR2 is SVGEGT. The CDR3 has 12 amino acids. The CDR3 loop is CASSFTDQSQHF. In nucleotides, the CDR3 is TGTGCCAGCAGTTTTACCGATCAGTCCCAGCATTTT.

The chain recombines TRBV20-1 with TRBJ2-1; 13 bases agree with TRBD2. This CDR3 comprises 19 residues. The ends lost 4 bases at V and 6 bases at J; junction bases unmatched: 18. CDR1 and CDR2 (germline): DFQATT, SNEGSKA (reference sequence). The CDR3 region has the DNA TGCAGTGCTAAATCGAGGACTAGCGGGAGCGTGGGGGCCTTCAATGAGCAGTTCTTC. This codes for CSAKSRTSGSVGAFNEQFF.

The V and J genes are TRBV20-1 and TRBJ2-7; D possibly corresponds to TRBD2 (6 bases). V lost 3 bases to trimming and J lost 10 bases, with 10 bases between them. The V gene's germline CDR1 is DFQATT and CDR2 SNEGSKA (reference sequence). This CDR3 has 10 residues. For the CDR3, the DNA is TGCAGTGCTAGGGGGAGGTCCCAGTACTTC. Encoded protein: CSARGRSQYF.

The chain carries TRBV20-1 and TRBJ1-2, with 8 bases lining up with TRBD1. Germline V gives CDR1 DFQATT, CDR2 SNEGSKA (reference sequence). This CDR3 region has 14 residues. With V trimmed by 6 bases and J by 1 base, 7 bases remained unmatched. The CDR3 DNA follows: TGCAGTGCCCCGACAGGGGCGCTTAACTATGGCTACACCTTC. Translation gives CSAPTGALNYGYTF.

This chain uses TRBV7-3 with TRBJ2-1, with D unclear. Germline V CDR1 and CDR2: SGHTA, FQGTGA. CDR3 length equals 14 residues. V lost 5 bases to trimming and J lost 6 bases, with 14 bases between them. Here the CDR3 DNA reads TGTGCCAGCAGCCCTTCTCCCGATTTCAATGAGCAGTTCTTC. Encoded protein: CASSPSPDFNEQFF.

The J gene is TRBJ2-7, the V gene TRBV20-1; D gene uncertain. Germline CDR1 DFQATT, CDR2 SNEGSKA (reference sequence). The CDR3 spans 13 residues. Trimming stripped 0 bases from V and 4 bases from J, with 10 bases between. CDR3 DNA sequence: TGCAGTGCTAGAGATCAGCTACCTTACGAGCAGTACTTC. Its protein is CSARDQLPYEQYF.

The rearrangement links TRBV4-3 to TRBJ2-5; TRBD2 matches at 8 bases. Germline-derived CDR1 and CDR2 are LGHNA and YSLEER. This CDR3 has 15 residues. V lost 1 base and J lost 1; bases outside the gene matches: 2. CDR3 nucleotide sequence: TGCGCCAGCAGCCAAGGTGGGACTAGCCAAGAGACCCAGTACTTC. This codes for CASSQGGTSQETQYF.

This clonotype was seen repeatedly, ten times or more. The chain has TRBV12-3 or TRBV12-4 and TRBJ2-5; no firm D call. V gave up 3 bases and J gave up 4 bases, with 9 bases separating them. This CDR3 has 13 amino acids. The CDR3 sequence: CASSFVLGETQYF. The CDR3 nucleotides are TGTGCCAGCAGTTTCGTCCTCGGAGAGACCCAGTACTTC.

This clonotype was seen a few times. The rearrangement joins TRBV14 to TRBJ1-6; D is uncertain. Germline V gene data show CDR1 as SGHDN and CDR2 as FVKESK. V gave up 0 bases and J gave up 7 bases, with 10 bases separating them. The CDR3 has 15 amino acids. The CDR3 is CASSQERGRNSPLHF. The DNA for the CDR3 is TGTGCCAGCAGCCAAGAACGGGGTCGGAATTCACCCCTCCACTTT.

The sample holds a few counts of this clonotype. The chain carries TRBV20-1 and TRBJ2-5; TRBD2 aligns across 7 bases. Germline assignment: CDR1 DFQATT and CDR2 SNEGSKA (reference sequence). The CDR3 length is 12 residues. V lost 1 base and J lost 9; bases outside the gene matches: 5. The DNA of the CDR3 is TGCAGTGCTAGAGGCCCCCGGGAGGCCCAGTACTTC. This sequence encodes CSARGPREAQYF.

The V gene is TRBV5-4, the J gene TRBJ2-1; a weak D match, TRBD2 (5 bases). This CDR3 is built from 13 residues. Germline assignment: CDR1 SGHNT and CDR2 YYREEE (reference sequence). CDR3 in DNA: TGTGCGACGAGGGTTAGCTCCTACAATGAGCAGTTCTTC. Its protein is CATRVSSYNEQFF.

The chain recombines TRBV3-1 with TRBJ1-4; perhaps TRBD1 as D (6 bases). The CDR3 runs 18 residues. Trimming took off 4 bases at V and 3 bases at J, with 21 bases between the two ends. In germline, CDR1 is LGHDT, CDR2 YNNKEL (reference sequence). This CDR3 is CASSPSKLNRAANEKLFF. In nucleotides, the CDR3 is TGTGCCAGCAGCCCCTCAAAACTCAACAGGGCGGCTAATGAAAAACTGTTTTTT.

This clonotype was seen a few times. The chain has TRBV5-6 and TRBJ1-4, with 9 bases fitting TRBD1. Germline lookup yields CDR1 SGHDT and CDR2 YYEEEE. V shed 4 bases, J shed 2 bases, and the junction held 6 bases outside the gene matches. The CDR3 is 16 residues long. For the CDR3, the DNA is TGTGCCAGCAGCATCACAGGGGGCGCGACTAATGAAAAACTGTTTTTT. This gives the protein CASSITGGATNEKLFF.

The chain recombines TRBV25-1 with TRBJ2-7; 13 bases align to TRBD2. V shed 7 bases, J shed 7 bases, and the junction held 7 bases outside the gene matches. The CDR3 extends over 14 amino acids. CDR1 is MGHDK and CDR2 is SYGVNS in the germline V gene. The CDR3 loop is CASTPGLAGREQYF. The CDR3 nucleotides are TGTGCCAGCACCCCGGGACTAGCGGGACGAGAGCAGTACTTC.

The CDR3 spells CASSQAGWRGTGELFF. CDR3 coding DNA: TGTGCCAGCAGCCAAGCGGGCTGGCGGGGAACCGGGGAGCTGTTTTTT. The V call is TRBV3-1, the J call TRBJ2-2; D may be TRBD2 (6 bases). The CDR3 spans 16 residues. The V gene lost 1 base and the J gene lost 5 bases, with 14 bases spanning the gap. Germline-derived CDR1 and CDR2 are LGHDT and YNNKEL (reference sequence). Combining the CDR3 with reference TRBV3-1 and TRBJ2-2 gives the whole variable domain DTAVSQTPKYLVTQMGNDKSIKCEQNLGHDTMYWYKQDSKKFLKIMFSYNNKELIINETVPNRFSPKSPDKAHLNLHINSLELGDSAVYFCASSQAGWRGTGELFFGEGSRLTVL.

This clonotype occurred a few times. This rearrangement joins TRBV20-1 to TRBJ2-7; 10 bases line up with TRBD2. The junction had 11 bases not matched to a gene; V was cut back by 5 bases and J by 10 bases. The length of the CDR3 is 13 residues. Looked up from germline, CDR1 is DFQATT and CDR2 is SNEGSKA (reference sequence). CDR3 residues: CSAPEGSGRRQYF. Written as DNA, the CDR3 is TGCAGTGCTCCCGAAGGTAGCGGGAGGAGACAGTACTTC.

The V gene is TRBV6-6, the J gene TRBJ2-5; unclear D gene. Germline V lookup: CDR1 MNHNY, CDR2 SVGAGI (reference sequence). Between the trimmed V and J ends, which lost 10 bases and 11 bases, there was a span of 29 bases. CDR3 size: 15 residues. In DNA form, the CDR3 reads TGTGCCACGACTCCCCGGAACGGCTACTACAATGAGCAGTACTTC. Its translation is CATTPRNGYYNEQYF.

The gene calls are TRBV29-1 and TRBJ1-1; a possible D gene is TRBD1 (5 bases). Germline lookup yields CDR1 SQVTM and CDR2 ANQGSEA. This CDR3 has 14 residues. The ends were cut back, 7 bases at V and 3 bases at J, with 18 bases in the middle. This CDR3 reads CSGKPTGGDTEAFF. CDR3 sequence (DNA): TGCAGCGGGAAACCAACGGGGGGAGACACTGAAGCTTTCTTT.

The chain recombines TRBV4-1 with TRBJ1-4; D might be TRBD1 (6 bases). The CDR3 runs 18 residues. The germline gives CDR1 MGHRA, CDR2 YSYEKL. Trimming shortened V by 1 base and J by 4 bases, and 19 bases separated the two germline ends. The CDR3 coding sequence is TGCGCCAGCAGCCAAGCCCCCCTCCGGGGACAAAATAATGAAAAACTGTTTTTT. Its translation is CASSQAPLRGQNNEKLFF.

This clonotype has a handful of counts. The V gene is TRBV20-1, the J gene TRBJ1-5; D is uncertain. CDR3 length: 13 amino acids. In germline, CDR1 is DFQATT, CDR2 SNEGSKA (reference sequence). Between the trimmed V and J ends, which lost 1 base and 7 bases, there was a span of 11 bases. CDR3 sequence: CSARAQAEQPQHF. The CDR3 nucleotides are TGCAGTGCTAGAGCCCAGGCTGAGCAGCCCCAGCATTTT.

This chain uses TRBV20-1 with TRBJ1-6; no firm D call. The CDR3 runs to 15 residues. Trimming pared 2 bases from V and 8 bases from J, leaving 16 bases between. The germline CDR1 and CDR2 sequences are DFQATT and SNEGSKA (reference sequence). The CDR3 sequence: CSARPRSRLDSPLHF. In DNA, the CDR3 is TGCAGTGCTAGACCCCGGAGTCGCCTCGATTCACCCCTCCACTTT.

This clonotype appeared many times. The chain carries TRBV6-6 and TRBJ2-7; a weak D match, TRBD1 (5 bases). Germline V gene sequence: CDR1 MNHNY, CDR2 SVGAGI (reference sequence). The CDR3 covers 13 residues. V lost 6 bases, J lost 4 bases, and 13 bases lay in between. The CDR3 DNA reads as TGTGCCAGCAGGCCCGTAGGGGTTTACGAGCAGTACTTC. Translating it yields CASRPVGVYEQYF.

The V call is TRBV20-1, the J call TRBJ2-1; TRBD1 might be the D (5 bases). Germline V gene lookup returns CDR1 DFQATT and CDR2 SNEGSKA (reference sequence). V gave up 4 bases and J gave up 4 bases, with 11 bases separating them. The CDR3 totals 13 residues. The CDR3 region has the DNA TGCAGTGCTATTGACAGTGATTACAATGAGCAGTTCTTC. Protein: CSAIDSDYNEQFF.